The clone carrying this T cell receptor beta chain showed up just a few times. TCRdb recomputed calls from the 5' RACE reads with MiXCR, one row per CDR3 protein. The sample holds more than 450,000 distinct CDR3 sequences; 18% are singletons and the top ten take 12%. The CDR3 is 16 amino acids. V lost 7 bases and J lost 2; bases outside the gene matches: 10. This specimen belongs to a study of T-cell memory formation after mild COVID-19. Study in general: The study found TCR clusters largely donor specific.

The gene calls are TRBV23-1 and TRBJ2-3; TRBD1 agrees at 9 bases. TRBV23-1 is an open reading frame, and its role is uncertain. This receptor was identified in an adult woman who had mild COVID-19 (a few samples of this study predate the infection). Cell type and time point are not known. Input material: PBMCs or a T cell subset sorted from them (not recorded which). The CDR3 loop reads CASIPGQGFSTDTQYF. The CDR3 region has the DNA TGCGCCAGCATTCCGGGACAGGGTTTCTCCACAGATACGCAGTATTTT.